This record covers a single TCR beta chain. Its antigen is unidentified. The data are from a study of cytomegalovirus exposure and HLA in healthy donors. Study-level background: A data release that came early held 80 million to 95 million unique TCRs from HLA-typed donors.

Regarding the study as a whole: For TCR beta chains, V- and J-gene trimming was later linked to a missense DCLRE1C variant. More clonal expansion characterized HLA-associated TCR beta chains than equally common others in a later analysis. For most subjects, TCR beta sequences were reported to predict HLA-A and HLA-B alleles with accuracy.

Researchers ran the PCR with 60 Vbeta and 13 Jbeta primers. TCRdb's table, derived via immunoSEQ multiplex PCR, lists solely in-frame clones and lacks some. The sample shows approximately 91,000 clones, roughly nine tenths of them seen only once. Losses at the gene ends were 4 bases for V and 5 bases for J; bases not matched to a gene: 10. The germline CDR1 and CDR2 sequences are SGHNT and YYREEE (reference sequence). The CDR3 has 15 residues. This clonotype originated in a man aged 25 to 40 in good health and CMV-seropositive. This chain joins TRBV5-4 and TRBJ1-2, with 8 bases identical to TRBD1. Sequencing was performed on PBMCs. The CDR3 loop reads CASSTPDRVGYGYTF. CDR3 bases: TGTGCCAGCAGCACTCCGGACAGGGTCGGATATGGCTACACCTTC.